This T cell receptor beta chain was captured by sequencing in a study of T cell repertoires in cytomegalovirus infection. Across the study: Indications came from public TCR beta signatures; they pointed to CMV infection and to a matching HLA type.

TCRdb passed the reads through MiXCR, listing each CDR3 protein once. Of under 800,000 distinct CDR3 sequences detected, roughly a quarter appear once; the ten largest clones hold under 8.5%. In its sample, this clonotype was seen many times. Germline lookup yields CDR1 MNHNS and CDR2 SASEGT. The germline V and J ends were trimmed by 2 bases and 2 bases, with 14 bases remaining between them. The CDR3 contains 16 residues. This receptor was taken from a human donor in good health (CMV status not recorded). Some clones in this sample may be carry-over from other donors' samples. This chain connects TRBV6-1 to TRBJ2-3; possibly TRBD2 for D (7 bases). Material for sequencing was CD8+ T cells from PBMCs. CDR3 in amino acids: CASSEWEGGPTDTQYF. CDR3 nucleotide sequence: TGTGCCAGCAGTGAATGGGAGGGGGGGCCCACAGATACGCAGTATTTT.